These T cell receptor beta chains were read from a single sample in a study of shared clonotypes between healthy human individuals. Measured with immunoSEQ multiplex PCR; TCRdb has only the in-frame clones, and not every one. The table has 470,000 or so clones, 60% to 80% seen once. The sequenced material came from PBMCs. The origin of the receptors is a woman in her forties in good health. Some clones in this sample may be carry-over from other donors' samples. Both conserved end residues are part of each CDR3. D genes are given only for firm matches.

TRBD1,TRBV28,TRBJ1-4,CASSSHRGREKLFF
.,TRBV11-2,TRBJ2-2,CASSFLRGYGELFF
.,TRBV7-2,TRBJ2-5,CAGPRSQETQYF
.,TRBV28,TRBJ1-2,CASSNPTWDHNNYGYTF
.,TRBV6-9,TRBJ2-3,CASTHWNCMDTQYF
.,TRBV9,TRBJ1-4,CASSPVAQEKLFF
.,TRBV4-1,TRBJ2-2,CASSQRAGTLTTGELFF
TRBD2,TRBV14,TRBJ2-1,CASRPGLAGSYNEQFF
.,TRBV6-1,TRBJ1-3,CASRPIRFGNTIYF
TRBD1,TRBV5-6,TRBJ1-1,CASSPPDRVGHLNTEAFF
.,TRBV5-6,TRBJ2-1,CVSTPASYNEQFF
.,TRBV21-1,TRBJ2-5,CASSKVPGLADQETQYF
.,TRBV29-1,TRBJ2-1,CSVEDGILYNEQFF
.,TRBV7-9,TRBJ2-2,CASSFLQLNTGELFF
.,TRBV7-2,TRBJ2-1,CASSLVPGYNEQFF
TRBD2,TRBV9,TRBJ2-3,CASSVLGLAGGPTDTQYF
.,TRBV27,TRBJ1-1,CASRSWELNTEAFF
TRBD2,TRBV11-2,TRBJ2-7,CASSLGLALYEQYF
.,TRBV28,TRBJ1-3,CASTPRAETGNTIYF
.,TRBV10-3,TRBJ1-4,CATSESPTAINEKLLF
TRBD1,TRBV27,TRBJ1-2,CASSLRRDRADGYTF
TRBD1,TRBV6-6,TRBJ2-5,CATLSRDRGQETQYF
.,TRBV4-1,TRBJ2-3,CASQGYQGTGDTQYF
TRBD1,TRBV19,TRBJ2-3,CASSVDRGRTDTQYF
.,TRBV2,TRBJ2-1,CASSERAVYNEQFF